This is a list of T cell receptor beta chains from one sample in a study of blood T cell repertoires in COVID-19. Sequencing used immunoSEQ multiplex PCR; TCRdb keeps in-frame clones, though not all of them. The data hold more than 350,000 clones, with approximately 91% observed a single time. The sequencing input was PBMCs or T cells enriched from blood (not recorded which). The receptor set was obtained from a woman aged 18-35 years who had been exposed to COVID-19. CDR3s leave out the opening cysteine and the closing phenylalanine or tryptophan.

v_gene: TRBV28; j_gene: TRBJ2-3; CDR3aa: ASSGNSGSRSDTQY
v_gene: TRBV5-1; j_gene: TRBJ2-5; CDR3aa: ASSLAGTGSVRETQY
v_gene: TRBV27; j_gene: TRBJ2-7; CDR3aa: ASTSGGWQY
v_gene: TRBV19; j_gene: TRBJ2-7; CDR3aa: ASSIRTSGTEQY
v_gene: TRBV4-1; j_gene: TRBJ2-1; CDR3aa: ASSQEAASGRINNEQF
v_gene: TRBV29-1; j_gene: TRBJ1-1; CDR3aa: SVAPDMNTEAF
v_gene: TRBV10-2; j_gene: TRBJ2-7; CDR3aa: ASSEPIMTGLEQY
v_gene: TRBV5-6; j_gene: TRBJ2-3; CDR3aa: ASSWTTDTQY
v_gene: TRBV28; j_gene: TRBJ2-7; CDR3aa: ASSFTTGGSYEQY
v_gene: TRBV14; j_gene: TRBJ1-1; CDR3aa: ASSQNRASGSVAF
v_gene: TRBV28; j_gene: TRBJ2-1; CDR3aa: ASSLGQGLNEQF
v_gene: TRBV29-1; j_gene: TRBJ1-2; CDR3aa: SVEESNGQIYGYT
v_gene: TRBV2; j_gene: TRBJ1-1; CDR3aa: ASQGNTEAF
v_gene: TRBV28; j_gene: TRBJ2-1; CDR3aa: ASTLGLAGPAAYNEQF
v_gene: TRBV29-1; j_gene: TRBJ2-1; CDR3aa: SVVGRHNEQF
v_gene: TRBV7-2; j_gene: TRBJ2-1; CDR3aa: ASTALAGVSNEQF
v_gene: TRBV28; j_gene: TRBJ1-6; CDR3aa: ASSGSQGSASPLH
v_gene: TRBV21-1; j_gene: TRBJ2-7; CDR3aa: ASSKVNSGSDYEQY
v_gene: TRBV15; j_gene: TRBJ2-3; CDR3aa: ATSSPAPSGITDTQY
v_gene: TRBV18; j_gene: TRBJ2-2; CDR3aa: ASSPPTAGELF
v_gene: TRBV6-5; j_gene: TRBJ2-7; CDR3aa: ASSPRQGDEQY
v_gene: TRBV2; j_gene: TRBJ2-7; CDR3aa: ASRARLSYEQY
v_gene: TRBV6-5; j_gene: TRBJ1-1; CDR3aa: ASRRTENTEAF
v_gene: TRBV4-3; j_gene: TRBJ2-2; CDR3aa: ASSRGLAPTNTGELF
v_gene: TRBV15; j_gene: TRBJ2-1; CDR3aa: ATSGLSGTYNEQF
v_gene: TRBV7-3; j_gene: TRBJ1-3; CDR3aa: ASSLTGTGNTIY
v_gene: TRBV3-1/TRBV3-2; j_gene: TRBJ2-2; CDR3aa: ASSQEGWTSATGELF
v_gene: TRBV11-2; j_gene: TRBJ2-7; CDR3aa: ASWGQLDSYEQY
v_gene: TRBV28; j_gene: TRBJ1-5; CDR3aa: ASSFRQANQPQH
v_gene: TRBV28; j_gene: TRBJ1-3; CDR3aa: ASKQLLSGNTIY
v_gene: TRBV27; j_gene: TRBJ1-2; CDR3aa: ASSQGTGGNYGYT
v_gene: TRBV9; j_gene: TRBJ1-2; CDR3aa: ASSVVGSPAYGYT
v_gene: TRBV19; j_gene: TRBJ1-1; CDR3aa: ASSRGTGGTEAF
v_gene: TRBV2; j_gene: TRBJ1-1; CDR3aa: ASSSTGVLGTEAF